Listed below are T cell receptor beta chains from one sample, sequenced in a study of T-cell memory formation after mild COVID-19. TCRdb independently ran MiXCR on the 5' RACE reads; one entry per CDR3 protein. The data show roughly 300,000 distinct CDR3 sequences, roughly 8.2% seen once. Sequencing was performed on PBMCs or a T cell subset sorted from them (not recorded which). All receptors come from a man younger than 35 who had mild COVID-19 (a few samples of this study predate the infection). Cell type and time point are not known. The CDR3 runs from the conserved cysteine through the conserved F or W. The order of the fields is D gene, CDR3 length, V gene, clone size, J gene, CDR3 protein, CDR3 DNA. D genes are given only for firm matches. Rows give clone size only sometimes, using once, few, many, or a class for an expanded clone.

D gene: TRBD2
CDR3 length: 15
V gene: TRBV7-6
clone size: many
J gene: TRBJ2-5
CDR3 protein: CASSSRTSGQETQYF
CDR3 DNA: TGTGCCAGCAGCTCCCGGACTAGCGGACAAGAGACCCAGTACTTC

D gene: TRBD1
CDR3 length: 17
V gene: TRBV5-1
clone size: few
J gene: TRBJ2-3
CDR3 protein: CASSLANPGQGGDTQYF
CDR3 DNA: TGCGCCAGCAGCTTGGCGAATCCGGGACAGGGGGGAGATACGCAGTATTTT

D gene: NA
CDR3 length: 14
V gene: TRBV4-1
clone size: many
J gene: TRBJ2-7
CDR3 protein: CASSYGTATYEQYF
CDR3 DNA: TGCGCCAGCAGCTATGGGACCGCTACCTACGAGCAGTACTTC

D gene: NA
CDR3 length: 15
V gene: TRBV15
clone size: few
J gene: TRBJ2-5
CDR3 protein: CATSSPQAGQETQYF
CDR3 DNA: TGTGCCACCAGCAGCCCCCAGGCCGGGCAAGAGACCCAGTACTTC

D gene: TRBD2
CDR3 length: 17
V gene: TRBV5-1
clone size: few
J gene: TRBJ2-3
CDR3 protein: CASSLAGTSGGGDTQYF
CDR3 DNA: TGCGCCAGCAGCTTGGCCGGGACTAGCGGGGGAGGAGATACGCAGTATTTT

D gene: NA
CDR3 length: 15
V gene: TRBV3-1
clone size: few
J gene: TRBJ2-1
CDR3 protein: CASSPAEISYNEQFF
CDR3 DNA: TGTGCCAGCAGCCCCGCGGAAATCTCCTACAATGAGCAGTTCTTC

D gene: TRBD2
CDR3 length: 13
V gene: TRBV27
clone size: many
J gene: TRBJ2-1
CDR3 protein: CASSTGLANEQFF
CDR3 DNA: TGTGCCAGCAGTACAGGACTAGCAAATGAGCAGTTCTTC

D gene: TRBD1
CDR3 length: 16
V gene: TRBV28
clone size: many
J gene: TRBJ2-4
CDR3 protein: CASRQGARVTKNIQYF
CDR3 DNA: TGTGCCAGCAGACAGGGGGCGCGTGTAACCAAAAACATTCAGTACTTC

D gene: NA
CDR3 length: 13
V gene: TRBV3-1
clone size: few
J gene: TRBJ1-2
CDR3 protein: CASSHGGRLGYTF
CDR3 DNA: TGTGCCAGCAGCCATGGGGGGCGTCTTGGCTACACCTTC

D gene: NA
CDR3 length: 15
V gene: TRBV4-2
clone size: many
J gene: TRBJ1-3
CDR3 protein: CASSDRGSSGNTIYF
CDR3 DNA: TGTGCCAGCAGCGACCGAGGGAGCTCTGGAAACACCATATATTTT

D gene: NA
CDR3 length: 16
V gene: TRBV4-1
clone size: few
J gene: TRBJ1-4
CDR3 protein: CASSHPRGEANEKLFF
CDR3 DNA: TGCGCCAGCAGCCACCCCAGGGGCGAGGCGAATGAAAAACTGTTTTTT

D gene: TRBD2
CDR3 length: 14
V gene: TRBV7-8
clone size: few
J gene: TRBJ2-3
CDR3 protein: CASSFKRGEDTQYF
CDR3 DNA: TGTGCCAGCAGCTTTAAGCGGGGGGAGGATACGCAGTATTTT

D gene: NA
CDR3 length: 14
V gene: TRBV6-5
clone size: NA
J gene: TRBJ2-7
CDR3 protein: CASAVGDGTYEQYF
CDR3 DNA: TGTGCCAGCGCGGTGGGGGACGGAACCTACGAGCAGTACTTC

D gene: NA
CDR3 length: 15
V gene: TRBV14
clone size: NA
J gene: TRBJ2-1
CDR3 protein: CASGELTGRLGEQFF
CDR3 DNA: TGTGCCAGCGGCGAGTTGACGGGGAGGCTTGGTGAGCAGTTCTTC

D gene: NA
CDR3 length: 13
V gene: TRBV29-1
clone size: NA
J gene: TRBJ2-2
CDR3 protein: CSVGQGATGELFF
CDR3 DNA: TGCAGCGTTGGTCAGGGAGCCACCGGGGAGCTGTTTTTT

D gene: NA
CDR3 length: 13
V gene: TRBV30
clone size: NA
J gene: TRBJ2-1
CDR3 protein: CAWSGLSRNEQFF
CDR3 DNA: TGTGCCTGGAGTGGCTTATCGAGGAATGAGCAGTTCTTC

D gene: TRBD1
CDR3 length: 16
V gene: TRBV6-1
clone size: NA
J gene: TRBJ2-2
CDR3 protein: CASSVGQGINTGELFF
CDR3 DNA: TGTGCCAGCAGTGTGGGACAGGGGATTAACACCGGGGAGCTGTTTTTT

D gene: NA
CDR3 length: 14
V gene: TRBV7-3
clone size: NA
J gene: TRBJ2-1
CDR3 protein: CASSPYPTANEQFF
CDR3 DNA: TGTGCCAGCAGCCCATACCCGACAGCCAATGAGCAGTTCTTC

D gene: TRBD2
CDR3 length: 14
V gene: TRBV2
clone size: NA
J gene: TRBJ2-1
CDR3 protein: CATRRGDGTDEQFF
CDR3 DNA: TGTGCCACCAGGCGGGGGGACGGCACCGATGAGCAGTTCTTC